These 15 T cell receptor beta chains originate from one sample sequenced in a study of blood T cell repertoires in COVID-19. Generated by immunoSEQ multiplex PCR, the TCRdb table keeps only in-frame clones and is missing some. The sample contains over 250,000 clones, 83% of which appear only once. The sequencing sample was made of peripheral blood. Receptors originate from a woman aged 45-65 years who had recovered from COVID-19.

The chain carries TRBV6-1 and TRBJ1-4, with D perhaps matching TRBD1 (5 bases). This CDR3 spans 15 amino acids. The ends were cut back, 2 bases at V and 3 bases at J, with 10 bases in the middle. The germline V gene has CDR1 MNHNS and CDR2 SASEGT. The CDR3 sequence is CASSEQGFANEKLFF. The CDR3 nucleotides are TGTGCCAGCAGTGAACAGGGTTTTGCTAATGAAAAACTGTTTTTT.

Notes on this clone: Distinct nucleotide sequences in the sample also encode this CDR3. The chain couples TRBV7-3 to TRBJ1-1; perhaps TRBD1 as D (5 bases). Trimming took off 3 bases at V and 0 bases at J, with 8 bases between the two ends. This CDR3 spans 14 amino acids. The germline CDR1 and CDR2 sequences are SGHTA and FQGTGA. DNA of the CDR3: TGTGCCAGCAGCTTGTCAGGGATGAACACTGAAGCTTTCTTT. This sequence encodes CASSLSGMNTEAFF. The whole variable domain, remainder taken from reference TRBV7-3 and TRBJ1-1, is GAGVSQTPSNKVTEKGKYVELRCDPISGHTALYWYRQSLGQGPEFLIYFQGTGAADDSGLPNDRFFAVRPEGSVSTLKIQRTERGDSAVYLCASSLSGMNTEAFFGQGTRLTVV.

The chain carries TRBV28 and TRBJ2-1, with unresolved D. Trimming pared 8 bases from V and 8 bases from J, leaving 7 bases between. The germline gives CDR1 MDHEN, CDR2 SYDVKM. CDR3 size: 10 residues. The CDR3 loop reads CASLGDEQFF. The DNA of the CDR3 is TGTGCCAGCTTGGGCGATGAGCAGTTCTTC.

The sample holds one count of this clone. V and J are TRBV28 and TRBJ1-5, with D perhaps TRBD1 (6 bases). Looked up from germline, CDR1 is MDHEN and CDR2 is SYDVKM. The CDR3 contains 14 residues. V lost 9 bases, J lost 0 bases, and 12 bases lay in between. This chain's CDR3 is CASLQGVSNQPQHF. The CDR3 DNA sequence: TGTGCCAGTTTACAGGGAGTTAGCAATCAGCCCCAGCATTTT.

This clone has only a few counts. The V gene is TRBV7-9, the J gene TRBJ1-2, with D possibly matching TRBD1 (6 bases). Trimming removed 2 bases from V and 7 bases from J, with 11 bases in between. This CDR3 region has 13 residues. Germline CDR1 and CDR2: SEHNR and FQNEAQ (reference sequence). This CDR3 is CASSLSGAFGYTF. The CDR3 coding sequence is TGTGCCAGCAGCTTATCAGGGGCCTTTGGCTACACCTTC. Filled out from reference TRBV7-9 and TRBJ1-2, the complete variable domain reads DTGVSQNPRHKITKRGQNVTFRCDPISEHNRLYWYRQTLGQGPEFLTYFQNEAQLEKSRLLSDRFSAERPKGSFSTLEIQRTEQGDSAMYLCASSLSGAFGYTFGSGTRLTVV.

In its sample, this clone was seen once. The CDR3 DNA is TGTGCCAGCAGCTTAGTAGGAGGGACTGGAAACACCATATATTTT. It codes for CASSLVGGTGNTIYF. The chain joins TRBV11-2 to TRBJ1-3; D gene ambiguous. The CDR3 contains 15 residues. The germline V and J ends were trimmed by 1 base and 2 bases, with 9 bases remaining between them. Germline-derived CDR1 and CDR2 are SGHAT and FQNNGV.

This chain links TRBV4-3 with TRBJ1-1; D is perhaps TRBD1 (6 bases). Germline V gene data show CDR1 as LGHNA and CDR2 as YSLEER. V was cut by 4 bases and J by 9 bases, with 18 bases left in between. CDR3 size: 14 residues. In nucleotides, the CDR3 is TGCGCCAGCAGCCGAAGCGACAGGACCAATCAAGCTTTCTTT. Translating it yields CASSRSDRTNQAFF.

The chain links TRBV15 to TRBJ1-2; D uncertain. The CDR3 is 15 residues long. Germline assignment: CDR1 LNHNV and CDR2 YYDKDF (reference sequence). Trimming pared 0 bases from V and 7 bases from J, leaving 15 bases between. The CDR3 reads CATSRERLESGGYTF. Written as DNA, the CDR3 is TGTGCCACCAGCAGAGAGAGGCTGGAATCGGGTGGCTACACCTTC.

The table lists this clone with a few counts. The rearrangement joins TRBV7-9 to TRBJ2-7; 13 bases line up with TRBD2. Germline V lookup: CDR1 SEHNR, CDR2 FQNEAQ (reference sequence). CDR3 length: 15 amino acids. The junction had 9 bases not matched to a gene; V was cut back by 5 bases and J by 8 bases. For the CDR3, the DNA is TGTGCCAGCAGCCTCGGGACTAGCGGGATCGTTCAGCAGTACTTC. Protein sequence: CASSLGTSGIVQQYF.

V gene TRBV5-1 combines with J gene TRBJ2-7; D is perhaps TRBD1 (6 bases). CDR1 SGHRS and CDR2 YFSETQ come from the germline V gene. V lost 2 bases, J lost 3 bases, and 12 bases lay in between. The CDR3 loop spans 14 amino acids. In DNA form, the CDR3 reads TGCGCCAGCAGCTTTTGGCAGGGGAACTACGAGCAGTACTTC. Residues: CASSFWQGNYEQYF.

This clone turned up a few times. The rearrangement joins TRBV9 to TRBJ2-1, with 9 bases identical to TRBD1. Germline values: CDR1 SGDLS, CDR2 YYNGEE. The CDR3 is made up of 15 amino acids. V shed 2 bases and J 5 bases; nucleotides not matched to a gene: 5. Here the CDR3 DNA reads TGTGCCAGCAGCGTCGGACAGGGGATACACAATGAGCAGTTCTTC. It translates to CASSVGQGIHNEQFF.

CDR3 nucleotides: TGTGCCAGCAGTTTATCGCGGGTTGAAGCTTTCTTT. Translating gives CASSLSRVEAFF. The chain couples TRBV28 to TRBJ1-1; no definite D call. Germline V gene sequence: CDR1 MDHEN, CDR2 SYDVKM. The CDR3 is made up of 12 amino acids. Trimming stripped 1 base from V and 7 bases from J, with 7 bases between.

The gene calls are TRBV3-1 (or the pseudogene TRBV3-2) and TRBJ2-1; TRBD1 matches 9 bases. CDR3 length: 14 amino acids. Germline CDR1 is LGHDT and CDR2 is YNNKEL (reference sequence). Trimming took 4 bases from V and 5 from J; bases not matched to a gene: 3. The CDR3 DNA sequence: TGTGCCAGCAGCCTGGGGACAGGGAACAATGAGCAGTTCTTC. Translation: CASSLGTGNNEQFF.

V gene TRBV7-8 combines with J gene TRBJ1-4; 7 nucleotides agree with TRBD1. The junction had 16 bases not matched to a gene; V was cut back by 2 bases and J by 10 bases. The CDR3 sequence is 17 residues long. The germline gives CDR1 SGHVS, CDR2 FQNEAQ. The CDR3 is CASSLRTGTLQGGKLFF. CDR3 DNA: TGTGCCAGCAGCTTAAGGACAGGAACCCTCCAGGGAGGAAAACTGTTTTTT.

The genes are TRBV6-2 or TRBV6-3 and TRBJ1-5, with a possible D match to TRBD1 (6 bases). Germline V lookup: CDR1 MNHEY, CDR2 SVGEGT. The CDR3 has 16 residues. V was shortened by 0 bases and J by 7 bases, with 16 bases between the two germline ends. Written as DNA, the CDR3 is TGTGCCAGCAGTTACTCTTACACAGGGAGCCGCCAGCCCCAGCATTTT. This gives the protein CASSYSYTGSRQPQHF.